This TCR beta chain was sequenced for a study of neurological immune-mediated disorders. Time point described: technical triplicate 3. PBMCs numbering 2 million and stored at -80 C yielded the unsorted libraries. This clonotype was seen repeatedly, ten times or more. A single record per CDR3 protein comes from TCRdb applying MiXCR to the 5' RACE reads. The sample contains about 45,000 distinct CDR3 sequences, roughly 21% of which appear only once. The sequence came from a man between 60 and 70 years old with HTLV-1-associated myelopathy (HAM/TSP). Sequenced input: PBMCs.

CDR3 DNA: TGTGCCAGCAGCCCTACTAGCATCGAGCAGTACTTC. Translation: CASSPTSIEQYF. The gene calls are TRBV7-9 and TRBJ2-7, with D tentatively TRBD2 (6 bases). The CDR3 spans 12 residues. Trimming left V 5 bases short and J 6 bases short, with 11 bases between. The germline V gene has CDR1 SEHNR and CDR2 FQNEAQ (reference sequence).